The present entry profiles one T cell receptor (beta chain) with its context. The target antigen is unknown. This sample is drawn from a study of T cell responses to AZD1222 COVID-19 vaccine. On the study more broadly: Combined were second doses at about 4 or about 12 weeks. Broader study findings: Targeting of unmutated variant regions was reportedly seen in nearly half of spike-specific TCRs. It should be noted that donors were predominantly white British and more often female, and clonal diversity was possibly underestimated.

Measured with immunoSEQ multiplex PCR; TCRdb has only the in-frame clones, and not every one. The sample carries roughly 130,000 clones, approximately 90% recorded once. The CDR3 length is 14 residues. Per germline, CDR1 LGHNA and CDR2 YNFKEQ. V gave up 3 bases and J gave up 3 bases, with 8 bases separating them. The sample consisted of peripheral blood, taken on day 0 of AZD1222 vaccination. The chain combines TRBV4-2 with TRBJ1-4; D gene unclear. The source is an adult in good health. The CDR3 loop is CASSQTPSNEKLFF. The CDR3 coding sequence is TGTGCCAGCAGCCAGACCCCCTCTAATGAAAAACTGTTTTTT.